The T cell receptor beta chain described here comes from a study of T cells in Graves' hyperthyroidism and ophthalmopathy. Across the study: Blood from the periphery was taken at initial diagnosis, before any treatment.

Whole-study findings and limits: Expanded thyroid clonotypes (above 0.001) were mostly also found in blood.

Researchers barred patients who had uncontrolled infection, other autoimmune disease, pregnancy or lactation. The germline V gene encodes CDR1 MNHEY and CDR2 SVGEGT. V was shortened by 6 bases and J by 3 bases, with 21 bases between the two germline ends. The CDR3 has 17 residues. This clonotype was counted a single time. Its target is unknown. TCR beta CDR3 regions were amplified from RNA. TCR CDR3 regions were first amplified by RT-PCR with HTBI primers. TCRdb itself ran the multiplex PCR reads through MiXCR, one entry per CDR3 protein. This table holds about 840,000 distinct CDR3 sequences, over 35% found once.

The TCR was taken from a man aged 18 to 35 with Graves' hyperthyroidism. V is TRBV6-2 or TRBV6-3 and J is TRBJ1-5; unclear D gene. The sequenced sample consisted of blood. The CDR3 region has the DNA TGTGCCAGCAGCCGTTTCCACCCACGCCTAGACAATCAGCCCCAGCATTTT. As protein: CASSRFHPRLDNQPQHF.